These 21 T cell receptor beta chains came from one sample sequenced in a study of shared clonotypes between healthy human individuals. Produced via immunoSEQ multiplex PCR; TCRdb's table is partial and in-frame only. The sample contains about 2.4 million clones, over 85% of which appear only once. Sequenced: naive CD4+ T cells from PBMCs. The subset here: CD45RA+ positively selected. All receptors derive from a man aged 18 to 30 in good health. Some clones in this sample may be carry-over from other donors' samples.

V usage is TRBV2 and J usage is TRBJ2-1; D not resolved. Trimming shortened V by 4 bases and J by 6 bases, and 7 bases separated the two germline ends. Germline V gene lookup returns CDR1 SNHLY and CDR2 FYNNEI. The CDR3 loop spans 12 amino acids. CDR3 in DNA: TGTGCCAGCAGTGGGGCAACCAATGAGCAGTTCTTC. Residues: CASSGATNEQFF.

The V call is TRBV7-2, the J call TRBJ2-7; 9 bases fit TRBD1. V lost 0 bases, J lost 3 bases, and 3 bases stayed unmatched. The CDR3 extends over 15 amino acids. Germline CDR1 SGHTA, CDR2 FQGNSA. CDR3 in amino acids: CASSLAGQGIYEQYF. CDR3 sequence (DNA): TGTGCCAGCAGCTTAGCTGGACAGGGGATCTACGAGCAGTACTTC. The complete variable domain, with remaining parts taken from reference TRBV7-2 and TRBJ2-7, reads GAGVSQSPSNKVTEKGKDVELRCDPISGHTALYWYRQSLGQGLEFLIYFQGNSAPDKSGLPSDRFSAERTGGSVSTLTIQRTQQEDSAVYLCASSLAGQGIYEQYFGPGTRLTVT.

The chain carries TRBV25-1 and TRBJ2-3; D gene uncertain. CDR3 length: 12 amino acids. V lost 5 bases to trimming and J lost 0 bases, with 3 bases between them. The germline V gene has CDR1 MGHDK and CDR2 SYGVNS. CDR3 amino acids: CASSSSTDTQYF. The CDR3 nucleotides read TGTGCCAGCAGTTCGAGCACAGATACGCAGTATTTT.

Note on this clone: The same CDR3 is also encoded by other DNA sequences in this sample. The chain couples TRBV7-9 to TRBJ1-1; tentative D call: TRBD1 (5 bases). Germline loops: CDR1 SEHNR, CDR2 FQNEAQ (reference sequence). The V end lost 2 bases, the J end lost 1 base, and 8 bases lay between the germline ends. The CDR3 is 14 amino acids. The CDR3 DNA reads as TGTGCCAGCAGCTTAACTCAGGGGAACACTGAAGCTTTCTTT. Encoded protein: CASSLTQGNTEAFF.

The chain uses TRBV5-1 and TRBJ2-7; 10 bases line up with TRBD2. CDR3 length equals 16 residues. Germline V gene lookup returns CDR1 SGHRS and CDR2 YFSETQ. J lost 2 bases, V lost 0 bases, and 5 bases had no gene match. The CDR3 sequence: CASSLGPAGGPYEQYF. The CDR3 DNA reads TGCGCCAGCAGCTTGGGTCCAGCGGGAGGGCCCTACGAGCAGTACTTC.

The CDR3 DNA reads as TGTGCCATCAGTGCAAAAAGGCCCGGGACAGGGGGCTTATCGGGCACCGGGGAGCTGTTTTTT. Its protein is CAISAKRPGTGGLSGTGELFF. The chain carries TRBV10-3 and TRBJ2-2; 12 nucleotides match TRBD1. CDR3 length equals 21 residues. Germline V gives CDR1 ENHRY, CDR2 SYGVKD. Losses at the gene ends were 4 bases for V and 4 bases for J; bases not matched to a gene: 19.

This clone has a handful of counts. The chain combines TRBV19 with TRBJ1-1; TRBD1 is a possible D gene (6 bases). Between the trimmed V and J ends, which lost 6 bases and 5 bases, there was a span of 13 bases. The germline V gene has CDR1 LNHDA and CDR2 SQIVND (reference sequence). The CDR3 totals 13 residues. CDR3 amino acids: CASSKRGITEAFF. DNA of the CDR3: TGTGCCAGTAGCAAAAGGGGGATAACTGAAGCTTTCTTT.

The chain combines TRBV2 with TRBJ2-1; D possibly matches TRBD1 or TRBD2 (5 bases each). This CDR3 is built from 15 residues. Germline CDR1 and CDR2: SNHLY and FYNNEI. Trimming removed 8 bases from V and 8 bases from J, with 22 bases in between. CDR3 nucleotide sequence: TGTGCCAGCGACGAGGGGCTAGTACTCAATTATGAGCAGTTCTTC. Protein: CASDEGLVLNYEQFF.

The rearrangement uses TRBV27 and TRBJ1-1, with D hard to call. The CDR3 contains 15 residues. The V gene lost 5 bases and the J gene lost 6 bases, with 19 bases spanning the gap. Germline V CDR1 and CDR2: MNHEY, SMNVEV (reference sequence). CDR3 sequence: CASSPMMGVWAEAFF. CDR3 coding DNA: TGTGCCAGCAGTCCTATGATGGGCGTGTGGGCTGAAGCTTTCTTT.

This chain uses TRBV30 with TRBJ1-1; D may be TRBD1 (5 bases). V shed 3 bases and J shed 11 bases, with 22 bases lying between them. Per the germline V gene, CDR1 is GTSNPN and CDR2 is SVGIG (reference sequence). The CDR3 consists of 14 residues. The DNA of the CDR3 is TGTGCCTGGAGATTTGGGGGAAGGGCCGCCGGTGCTTTCTTT. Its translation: CAWRFGGRAAGAFF.

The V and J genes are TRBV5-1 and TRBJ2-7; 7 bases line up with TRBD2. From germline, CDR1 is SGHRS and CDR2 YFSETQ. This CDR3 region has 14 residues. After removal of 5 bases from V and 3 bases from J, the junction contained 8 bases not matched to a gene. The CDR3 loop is CASRHSSGDYEQYF. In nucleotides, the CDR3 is TGCGCCAGCAGGCACTCTAGCGGTGACTACGAGCAGTACTTC.

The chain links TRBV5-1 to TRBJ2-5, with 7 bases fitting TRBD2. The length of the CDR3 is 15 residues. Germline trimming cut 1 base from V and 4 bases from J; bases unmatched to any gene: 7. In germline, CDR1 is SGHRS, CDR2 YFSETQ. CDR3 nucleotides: TGCGCCAGCAGCTTGAGACTAGGCGGGGGAGAGACCCAGTACTTC. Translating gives CASSLRLGGGETQYF.

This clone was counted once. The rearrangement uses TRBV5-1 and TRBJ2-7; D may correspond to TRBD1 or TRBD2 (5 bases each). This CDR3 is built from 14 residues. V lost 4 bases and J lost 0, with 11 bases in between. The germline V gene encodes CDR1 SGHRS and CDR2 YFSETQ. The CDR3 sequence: CASSVDSGSYEQYF. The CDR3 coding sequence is TGCGCCAGCAGCGTCGACAGCGGCTCCTACGAGCAGTACTTC. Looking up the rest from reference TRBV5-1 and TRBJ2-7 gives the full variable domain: KAGVTQTPRYLIKTRGQQVTLSCSPISGHRSVSWYQQTPGQGLQFLFEYFSETQRNKGNFPGRFSGRQFSNSRSEMNVSTLELGDSALYLCASSVDSGSYEQYFGPGTRLTVT.

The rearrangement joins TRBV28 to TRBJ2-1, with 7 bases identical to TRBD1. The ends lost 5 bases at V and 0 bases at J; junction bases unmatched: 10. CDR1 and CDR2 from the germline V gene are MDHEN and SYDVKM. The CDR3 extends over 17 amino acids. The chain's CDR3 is CASSSPGGPSSYNEQFF. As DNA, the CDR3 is TGTGCCAGCAGTAGTCCAGGGGGACCCAGCTCCTACAATGAGCAGTTCTTC. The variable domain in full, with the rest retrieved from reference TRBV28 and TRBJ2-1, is DVKVTQSSRYLVKRTGEKVFLECVQDMDHENMFWYRQDPGLGLRLIYFSYDVKMKEKGDIPEGYSVSREKKERFSLILESASTNQTSMYLCASSSPGGPSSYNEQFFGPGTRLTVL.

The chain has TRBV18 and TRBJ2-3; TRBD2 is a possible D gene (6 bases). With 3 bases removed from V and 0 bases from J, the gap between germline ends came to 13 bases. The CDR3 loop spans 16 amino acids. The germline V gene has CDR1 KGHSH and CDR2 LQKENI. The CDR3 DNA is TGTGCCAGCTCACCGGTGGCGGGACCTAGCACAGATACGCAGTATTTT. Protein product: CASSPVAGPSTDTQYF.

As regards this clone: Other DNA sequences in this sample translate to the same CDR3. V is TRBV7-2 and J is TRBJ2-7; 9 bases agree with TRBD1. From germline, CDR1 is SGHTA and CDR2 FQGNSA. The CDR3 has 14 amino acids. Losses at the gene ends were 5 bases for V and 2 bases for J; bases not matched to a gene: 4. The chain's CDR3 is CASSPGQGPYEQYF. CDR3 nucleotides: TGTGCCAGCAGCCCGGGACAGGGACCCTACGAGCAGTACTTC.

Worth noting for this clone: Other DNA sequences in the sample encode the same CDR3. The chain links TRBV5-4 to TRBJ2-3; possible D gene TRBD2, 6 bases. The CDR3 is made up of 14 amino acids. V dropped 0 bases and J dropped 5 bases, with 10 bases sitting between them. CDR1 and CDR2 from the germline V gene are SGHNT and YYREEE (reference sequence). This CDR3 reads CASSLAGGGDTQYF. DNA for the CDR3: TGTGCCAGCAGCTTGGCCGGGGGTGGAGATACGCAGTATTTT.

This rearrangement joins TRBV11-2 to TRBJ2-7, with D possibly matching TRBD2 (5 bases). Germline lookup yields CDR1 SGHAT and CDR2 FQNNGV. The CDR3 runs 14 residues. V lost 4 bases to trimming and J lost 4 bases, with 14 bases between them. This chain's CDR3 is CASSSLLVPYEQYF. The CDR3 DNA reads TGTGCCAGCAGCTCGTTACTAGTGCCGTACGAGCAGTACTTC.

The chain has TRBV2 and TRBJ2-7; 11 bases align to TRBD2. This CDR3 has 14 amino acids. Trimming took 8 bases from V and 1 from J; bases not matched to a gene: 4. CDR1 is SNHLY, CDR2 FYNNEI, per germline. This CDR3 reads CASQTSGGSYEQYF. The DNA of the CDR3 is TGTGCCAGCCAAACTAGCGGGGGATCCTACGAGCAGTACTTC. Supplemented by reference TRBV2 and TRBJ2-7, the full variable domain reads EPEVTQTPSHQVTQMGQEVILRCVPISNHLYFYWYRQILGQKVEFLVSFYNNEISEKSEIFDDQFSVERPDGSNFTLKIRSTKLEDSAMYFCASQTSGGSYEQYFGPGTRLTVT.

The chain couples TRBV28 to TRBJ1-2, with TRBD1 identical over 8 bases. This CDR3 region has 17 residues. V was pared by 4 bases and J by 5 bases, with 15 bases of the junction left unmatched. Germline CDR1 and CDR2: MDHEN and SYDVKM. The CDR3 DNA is TGTGCCAGCAGTTCGTTGATCGGACAGGGAGCAGGGTATGGCTACACCTTC. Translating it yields CASSSLIGQGAGYGYTF.

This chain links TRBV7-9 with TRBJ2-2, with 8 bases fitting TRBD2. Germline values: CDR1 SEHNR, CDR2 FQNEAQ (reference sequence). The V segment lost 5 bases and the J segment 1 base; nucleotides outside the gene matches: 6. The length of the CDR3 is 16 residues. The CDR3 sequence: CASSPRTSWNTGELFF. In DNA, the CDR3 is TGTGCCAGCAGCCCCCGGACTAGCTGGAACACCGGGGAGCTGTTTTTT.